This T cell receptor beta chain was documented in a study of blood T cell repertoires in COVID-19. The CDR3 consists of 16 residues. V shed 3 bases, J shed 6 bases, and the junction held 10 bases outside the gene matches. The germline CDR1 and CDR2 sequences are MGHDK and SYGVNS. Original processing notes: Nucleated cell counts were estimated from reference gene primer amplification. Repertoires were generated with immunoSEQ multiplex PCR, while TCRdb's copy carries only in-frame clones and drops some. That table gives V, J and clone size, and the DNA gave D and trimming. The top ten clones hold 3% to 3.5% of a sample with 95,000 to 110,000 clones, 70% to 90% of them seen once.

This clonotype was sampled from a man aged 50-60 years in a cohort sampled during active COVID-19. The gene calls are TRBV25-1 and TRBJ1-2; 10 nucleotides agree with TRBD1. The sequenced sample consisted of peripheral blood. The CDR3: CASSDFSSGTGDGYTF. In nucleotides, the CDR3 is TGTGCCAGCAGTGATTTCTCCTCCGGGACAGGGGATGGCTACACCTTC.